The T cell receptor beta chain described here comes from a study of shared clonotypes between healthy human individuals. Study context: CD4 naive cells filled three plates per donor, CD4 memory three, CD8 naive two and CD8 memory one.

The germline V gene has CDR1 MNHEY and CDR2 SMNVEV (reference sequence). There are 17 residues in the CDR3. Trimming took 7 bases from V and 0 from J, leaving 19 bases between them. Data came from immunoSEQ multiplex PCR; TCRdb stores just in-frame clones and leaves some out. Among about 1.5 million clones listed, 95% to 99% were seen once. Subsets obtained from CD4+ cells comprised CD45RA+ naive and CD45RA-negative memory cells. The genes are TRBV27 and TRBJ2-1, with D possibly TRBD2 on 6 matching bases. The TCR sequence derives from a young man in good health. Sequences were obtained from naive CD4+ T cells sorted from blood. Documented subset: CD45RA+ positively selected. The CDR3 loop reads CASNWASVPSSYNEQFF. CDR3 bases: TGTGCCAGCAATTGGGCTAGCGTCCCGAGCTCCTACAATGAGCAGTTCTTC.